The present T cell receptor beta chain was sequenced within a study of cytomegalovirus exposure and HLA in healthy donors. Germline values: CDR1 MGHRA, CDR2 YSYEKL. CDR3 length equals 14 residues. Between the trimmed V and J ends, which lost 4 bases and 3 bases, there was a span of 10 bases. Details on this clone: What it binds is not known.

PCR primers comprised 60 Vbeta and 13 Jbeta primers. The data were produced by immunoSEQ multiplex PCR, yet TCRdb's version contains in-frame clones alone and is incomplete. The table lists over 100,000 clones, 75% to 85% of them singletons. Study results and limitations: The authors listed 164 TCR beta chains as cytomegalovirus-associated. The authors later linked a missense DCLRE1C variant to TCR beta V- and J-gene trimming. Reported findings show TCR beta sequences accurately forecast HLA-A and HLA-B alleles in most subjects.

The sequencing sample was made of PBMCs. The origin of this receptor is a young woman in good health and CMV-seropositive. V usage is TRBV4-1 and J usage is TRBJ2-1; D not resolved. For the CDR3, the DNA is TGCGCCAGCAGCCCCCAGGAAAGCTACAATGAGCAGTTCTTC. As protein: CASSPQESYNEQFF.